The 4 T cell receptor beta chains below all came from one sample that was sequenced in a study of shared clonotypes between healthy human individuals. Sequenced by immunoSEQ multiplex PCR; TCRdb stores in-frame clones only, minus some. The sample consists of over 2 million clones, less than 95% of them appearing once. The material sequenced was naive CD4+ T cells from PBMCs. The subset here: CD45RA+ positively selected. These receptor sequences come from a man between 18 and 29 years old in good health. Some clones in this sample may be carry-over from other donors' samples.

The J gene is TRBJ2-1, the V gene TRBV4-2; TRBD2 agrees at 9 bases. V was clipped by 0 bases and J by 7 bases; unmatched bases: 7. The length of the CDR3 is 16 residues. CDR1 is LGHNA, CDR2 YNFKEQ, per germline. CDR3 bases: TGTGCCAGCAGCCAAGACGGCGCGGGAGGGAGGAATGAGCAGTTCTTC. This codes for CASSQDGAGGRNEQFF.

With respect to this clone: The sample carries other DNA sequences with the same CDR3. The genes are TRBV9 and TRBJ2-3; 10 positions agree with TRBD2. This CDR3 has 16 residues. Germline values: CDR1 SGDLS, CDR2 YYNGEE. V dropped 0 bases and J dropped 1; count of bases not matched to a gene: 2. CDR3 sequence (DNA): TGTGCCAGCAGCGTAGGACTAGCGGGCGGCACAGATACGCAGTATTTT. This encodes CASSVGLAGGTDTQYF.

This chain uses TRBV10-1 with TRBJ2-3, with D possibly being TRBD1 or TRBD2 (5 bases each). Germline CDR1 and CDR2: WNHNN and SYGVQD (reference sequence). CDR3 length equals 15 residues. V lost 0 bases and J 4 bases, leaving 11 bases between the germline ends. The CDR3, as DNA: TGCGCCAGCAGTGAGTCGGGGTTGGGGGCAGATACGCAGTATTTT. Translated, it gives CASSESGLGADTQYF.

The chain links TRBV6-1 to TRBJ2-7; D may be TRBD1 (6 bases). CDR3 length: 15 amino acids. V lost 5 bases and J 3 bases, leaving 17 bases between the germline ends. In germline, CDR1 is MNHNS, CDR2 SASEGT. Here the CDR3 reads CASSIEQGVNYEQYF. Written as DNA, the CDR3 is TGTGCCAGCAGTATCGAACAGGGAGTTAACTACGAGCAGTACTTC.